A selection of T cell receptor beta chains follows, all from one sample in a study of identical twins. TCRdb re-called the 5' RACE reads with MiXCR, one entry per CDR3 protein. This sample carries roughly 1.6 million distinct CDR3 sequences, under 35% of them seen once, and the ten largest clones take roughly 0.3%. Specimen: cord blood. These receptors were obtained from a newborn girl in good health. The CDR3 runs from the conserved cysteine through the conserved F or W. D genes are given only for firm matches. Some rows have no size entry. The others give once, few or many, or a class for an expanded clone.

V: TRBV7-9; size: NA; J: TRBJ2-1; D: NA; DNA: TGTGCCAGCAGCTTAGGGGGGTACAATGTGCAGTTCTTC; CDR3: CASSLGGYNVQFF
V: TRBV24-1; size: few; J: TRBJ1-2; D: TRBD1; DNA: TGTGCCACCGGACGACAGGGGGCTCGTAACTATGGCTACACCTTC; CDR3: CATGRQGARNYGYTF
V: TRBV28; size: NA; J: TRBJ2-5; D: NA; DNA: TGTGCCAGCAGCCGTGGTTGGCGGAGCTGGAATTGGGAGACCCAGTACTTC; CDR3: CASSRGWRSWNWETQYF
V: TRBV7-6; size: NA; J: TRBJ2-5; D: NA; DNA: TGTGCCAGCAGCCCCCGACTATTGGAGACCCAGTACTTC; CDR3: CASSPRLLETQYF
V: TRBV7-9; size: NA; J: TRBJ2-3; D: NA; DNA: TGTGCCAGCAGCCCCGGACCCACAGGTACGCAGTATTTT; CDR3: CASSPGPTGTQYF
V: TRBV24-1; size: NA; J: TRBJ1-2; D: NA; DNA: TGTGCCACCAGTGATGTGACCGGCGGGCCCTATGGCTACACCTTC; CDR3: CATSDVTGGPYGYTF
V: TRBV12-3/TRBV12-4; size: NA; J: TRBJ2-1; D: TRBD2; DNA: TGTGCCAGCAGTTTAAGGGTACTAGCGGGAGTGGGCAATGAGCAGTTCTTC; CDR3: CASSLRVLAGVGNEQFF
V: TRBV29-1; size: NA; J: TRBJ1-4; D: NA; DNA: TGCAGCGTTGAACCCAGGGGAGGTGAAAAACTGTTTTTT; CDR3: CSVEPRGGEKLFF
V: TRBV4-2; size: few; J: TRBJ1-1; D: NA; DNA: TGTGCCAGCAGCCAAGTTCGGGGGGGTTCTGAAGCTTTCTTT; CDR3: CASSQVRGGSEAFF
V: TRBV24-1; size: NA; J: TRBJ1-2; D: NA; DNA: TGTGCCACCAGTGATAAGAACAGAGGCTACACCTTC; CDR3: CATSDKNRGYTF
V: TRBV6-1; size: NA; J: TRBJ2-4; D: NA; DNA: TGTGCCAGCAGTGAAGCGCCCCATACGAGGGGCACCCTAGCCAAAAACATTCAGTACTTC; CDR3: CASSEAPHTRGTLAKNIQYF
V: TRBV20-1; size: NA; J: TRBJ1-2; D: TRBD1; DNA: TGCAGTGCTATCGGGGACAGGGGATTCTGTGGCTACACCTTC; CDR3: CSAIGDRGFCGYTF
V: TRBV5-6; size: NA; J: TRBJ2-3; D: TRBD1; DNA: TGTGCCAGCAGCGCGGACAGGGGAACGCAGTATTTT; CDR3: CASSADRGTQYF
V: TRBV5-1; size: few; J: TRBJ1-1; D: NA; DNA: TGCGCCAGCAGCTTGGTTGACAGGAACACTGAAGCTTTCTTT; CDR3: CASSLVDRNTEAFF
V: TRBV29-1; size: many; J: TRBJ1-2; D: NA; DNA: TGCAGCGTTGAAAAGGCGGGACTCAACTATGGCTACACCTTC; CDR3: CSVEKAGLNYGYTF
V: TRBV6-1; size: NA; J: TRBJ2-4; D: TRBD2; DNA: TGTGCCAGCAGTGAAGCGGGAGGGTTCAACATTCAGTACTTC; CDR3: CASSEAGGFNIQYF
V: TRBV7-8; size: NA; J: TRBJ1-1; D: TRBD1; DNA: TGTGCCAGCAGCGGATGGACAGGGGGGAGTACTGAAGCTTTCTTT; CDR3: CASSGWTGGSTEAFF
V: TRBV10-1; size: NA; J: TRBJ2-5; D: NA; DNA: TGCGCCTGCAGTGAAACCGGGAAAAAAGAGACCCAGTACTTC; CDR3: CACSETGKKETQYF
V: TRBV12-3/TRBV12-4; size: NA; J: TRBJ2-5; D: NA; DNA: TGTGCCAGCAGTGAACAGGGAGGCGGCCAAGAGACCCAGTACTTC; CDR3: CASSEQGGGQETQYF
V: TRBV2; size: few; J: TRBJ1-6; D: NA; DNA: TGTGCCAGCAGCCCGGAAACAGCTTATAATTCACCCCTCCACTTT; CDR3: CASSPETAYNSPLHF
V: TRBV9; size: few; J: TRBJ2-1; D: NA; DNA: TGTGCCAGCAGCGTAGGCTCTAATGAGCAGTTCTTC; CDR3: CASSVGSNEQFF
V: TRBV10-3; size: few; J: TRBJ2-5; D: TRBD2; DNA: TGTGCCATCAGTGAGTTCCGGGGGGGCGAGACCCAGTACTTC; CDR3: CAISEFRGGETQYF
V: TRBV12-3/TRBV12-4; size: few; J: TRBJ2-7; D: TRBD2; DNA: TGTGCCAGCAGTCCGCCACTAGCGGGGTTCTACGAGCAGTACTTC; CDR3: CASSPPLAGFYEQYF
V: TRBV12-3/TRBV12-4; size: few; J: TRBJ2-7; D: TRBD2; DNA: TGTGCCAGCAGTTCGCCGGGACTAAGCTCCTACGAGCAGTACTTC; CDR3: CASSSPGLSSYEQYF
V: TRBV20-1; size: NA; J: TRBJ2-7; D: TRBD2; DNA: TGCAGTGCTAGACCCTGGACTAGCGGGACCTTGAGCTCCTACAATGAGCAGTACTTC; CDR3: CSARPWTSGTLSSYNEQYF
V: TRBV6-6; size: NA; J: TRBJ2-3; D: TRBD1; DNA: TGTGCCAGCAGTATCCGACAGGGGGCGGGCACAGATACGCAGTATTTT; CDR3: CASSIRQGAGTDTQYF
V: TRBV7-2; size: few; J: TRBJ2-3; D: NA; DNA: TGTGCCAGCAGCTTTAGCGGACTAAACACAGATACGCAGTATTTT; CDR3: CASSFSGLNTDTQYF
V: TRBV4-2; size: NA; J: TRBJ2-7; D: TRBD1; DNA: TGTGCCAGCAGCCACCCACAGGGGATCGGCTACGAGCAGTACTTC; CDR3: CASSHPQGIGYEQYF
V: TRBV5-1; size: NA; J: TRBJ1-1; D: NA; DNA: TGCGCCAGCAGCCAGGATAGGATGTACACTGAAGCTTTCTTT; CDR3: CASSQDRMYTEAFF
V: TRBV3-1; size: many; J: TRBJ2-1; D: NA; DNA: TGTGCCAGCAGCCAAGTAGGAGTTGAGCAGTTCTTC; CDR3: CASSQVGVEQFF
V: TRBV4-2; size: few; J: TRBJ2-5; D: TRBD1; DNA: TGTGCCAGCAGCCAGAAGTTGGGACAGGGCCTTCAAGAGACCCAGTACTTC; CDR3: CASSQKLGQGLQETQYF
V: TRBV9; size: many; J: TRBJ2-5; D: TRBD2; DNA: TGTGCCAGCAGCGTAGGGACTAGAGAGACCCAGTACTTC; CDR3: CASSVGTRETQYF
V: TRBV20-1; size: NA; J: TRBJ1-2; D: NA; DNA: TGCAGTGCTAAGGATAGGCCCTATGGCTACACCTTC; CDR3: CSAKDRPYGYTF
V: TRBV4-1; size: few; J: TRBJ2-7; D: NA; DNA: TGCGCCAGCAGCGGACAGTCGGGCGAGCAGTACTTC; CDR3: CASSGQSGEQYF
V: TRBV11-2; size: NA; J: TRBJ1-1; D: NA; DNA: TGTGCCAGCAGCCGAAACCGAGTGGGACGGACGAACACTGAAGCTTTCTTT; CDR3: CASSRNRVGRTNTEAFF
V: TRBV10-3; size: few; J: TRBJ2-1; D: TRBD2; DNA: TGTGCCATCGCGGGAGACTACAATGAGCAGTTCTTC; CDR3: CAIAGDYNEQFF
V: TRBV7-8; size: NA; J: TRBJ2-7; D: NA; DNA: TGTGCCAGCAGCTTAGCTGTCAGGGGTGACGAGCAGTACTTC; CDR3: CASSLAVRGDEQYF
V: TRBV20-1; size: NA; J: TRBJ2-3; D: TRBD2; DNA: TGCAGTGCTAGAGGGACTAGCAGGCACACAGATACGCAGTATTTT; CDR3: CSARGTSRHTDTQYF
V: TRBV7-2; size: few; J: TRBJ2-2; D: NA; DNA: TGTGCCAGCAGCTTAGTAGCATCCGGGGAGCTGTTTTTT; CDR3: CASSLVASGELFF
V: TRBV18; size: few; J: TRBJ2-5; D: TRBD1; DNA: TGTGCCAGCTTTCGGGACAGGGGAGAGACCCAGTACTTC; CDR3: CASFRDRGETQYF
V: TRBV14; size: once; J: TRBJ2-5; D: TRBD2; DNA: TGTGCCAGCAGCCCTCTCAGCGGGGGCCTTTACAATGAGCAGTACTTC; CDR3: CASSPLSGGLYNEQYF
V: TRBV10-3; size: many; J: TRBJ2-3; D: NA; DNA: TGTGCCATCACCATGGACGTCGCGTCAGATACGCAGTATTTT; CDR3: CAITMDVASDTQYF
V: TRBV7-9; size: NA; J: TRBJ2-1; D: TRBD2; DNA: TGTGCCAGCAGCTTAGGTGTTTGGACTAGCGGGGGCGTCGATGAGCAGTTCTTC; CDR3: CASSLGVWTSGGVDEQFF
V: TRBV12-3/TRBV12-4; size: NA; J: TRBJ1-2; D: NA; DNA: TGTGCCAGCAGGTTAGAACAGGGAAACTATGGCTACACCTTC; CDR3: CASRLEQGNYGYTF
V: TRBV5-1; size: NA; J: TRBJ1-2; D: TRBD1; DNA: TGCGCCAGCCGCAGGGACAGGGGGGCCTATGGCTACACCTTC; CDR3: CASRRDRGAYGYTF
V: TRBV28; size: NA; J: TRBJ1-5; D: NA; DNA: TGTGCCAGCAGTCCTAGTCTTCAGCCCCAGCATTTT; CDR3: CASSPSLQPQHF
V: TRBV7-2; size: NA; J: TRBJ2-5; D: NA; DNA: TGTGCCAGCAGCTTAGGGGGGACTCTAGAGACCCAGTACTTC; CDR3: CASSLGGTLETQYF
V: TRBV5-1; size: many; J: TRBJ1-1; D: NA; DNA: TGCGCCAGCAGCTTGGACCCCATGAACACTGAAGCTTTCTTT; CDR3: CASSLDPMNTEAFF
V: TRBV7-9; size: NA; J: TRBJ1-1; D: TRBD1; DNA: TGTGCCAGCAGCATTCAGGGGGCCACTGAAGCTTTCTTT; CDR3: CASSIQGATEAFF
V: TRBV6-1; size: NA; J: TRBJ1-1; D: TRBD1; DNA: TGTGCCAGCAGTGGGGGACAGGGGCCCCTCATAAACACTGAAGCTTTCTTT; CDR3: CASSGGQGPLINTEAFF
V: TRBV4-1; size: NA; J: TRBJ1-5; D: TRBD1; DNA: TGCGCCAGCAGCCAAGTGGGACAGGGGAAGCACTATAGCAATCAGCCCCAGCATTTT; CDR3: CASSQVGQGKHYSNQPQHF